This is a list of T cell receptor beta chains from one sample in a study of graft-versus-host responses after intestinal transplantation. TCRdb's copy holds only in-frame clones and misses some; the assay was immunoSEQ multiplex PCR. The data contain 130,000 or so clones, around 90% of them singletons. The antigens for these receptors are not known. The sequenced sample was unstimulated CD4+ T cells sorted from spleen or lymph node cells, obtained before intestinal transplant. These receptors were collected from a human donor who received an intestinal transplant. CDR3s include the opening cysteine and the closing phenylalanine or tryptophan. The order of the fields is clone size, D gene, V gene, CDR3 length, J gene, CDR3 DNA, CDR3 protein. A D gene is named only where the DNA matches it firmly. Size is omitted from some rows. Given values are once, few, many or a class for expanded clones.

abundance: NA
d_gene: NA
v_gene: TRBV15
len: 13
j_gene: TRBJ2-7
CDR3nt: TGTGCCACCAGCCACCCCTGGCAGAGCGAGCAGTACTTC
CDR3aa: CATSHPWQSEQYF

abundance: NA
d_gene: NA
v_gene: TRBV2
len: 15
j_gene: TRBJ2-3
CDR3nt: TGTGCCAGCAGTGAGAGAGGGACGGCACCAGATACGCAGTATTTT
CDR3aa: CASSERGTAPDTQYF

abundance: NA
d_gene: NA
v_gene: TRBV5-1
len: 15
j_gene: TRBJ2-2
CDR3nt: TGCGCCAGCAGCTTCCGTGAGGAATCCACCGGGGAGCTGTTTTTT
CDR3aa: CASSFREESTGELFF

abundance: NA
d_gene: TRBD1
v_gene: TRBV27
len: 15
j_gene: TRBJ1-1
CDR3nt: TGTGCCAGCAGTCCACCCCCCGGACAGGGAGTAATGGCTTTCTTT
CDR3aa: CASSPPPGQGVMAFF

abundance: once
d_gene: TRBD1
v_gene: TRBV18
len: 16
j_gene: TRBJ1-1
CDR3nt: TGTGCCAGCTCACCGGTACGACAGGGACCGAACACTGAAGCTTTCTTT
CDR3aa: CASSPVRQGPNTEAFF

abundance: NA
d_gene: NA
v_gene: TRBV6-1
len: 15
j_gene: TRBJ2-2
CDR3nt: TGTGCCAGCATTACTGGACAGACAAACACCGGGGAGCTGTTTTTT
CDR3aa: CASITGQTNTGELFF

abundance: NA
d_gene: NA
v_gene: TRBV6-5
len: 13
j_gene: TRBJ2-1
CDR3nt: TGTGCCAGCAGTTACGTGGCTTTCAATGAGCAGTTCTTC
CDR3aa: CASSYVAFNEQFF

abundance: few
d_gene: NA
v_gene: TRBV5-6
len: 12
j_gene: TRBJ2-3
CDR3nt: TGTGCCAGCAGCCTTGGAATGGGTACGCAGTATTTT
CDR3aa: CASSLGMGTQYF

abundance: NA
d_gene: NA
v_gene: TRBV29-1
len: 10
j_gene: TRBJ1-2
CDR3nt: TGCAGCGTTGGTGGGTATGGCTACACCTTC
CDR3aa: CSVGGYGYTF

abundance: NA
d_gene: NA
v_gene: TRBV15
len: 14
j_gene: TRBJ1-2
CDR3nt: TGTGCCACCAGCAGACAGGACTTCGGTAGAGGCTACACCTTC
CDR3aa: CATSRQDFGRGYTF

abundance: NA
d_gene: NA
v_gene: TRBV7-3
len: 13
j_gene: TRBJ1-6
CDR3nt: TGTGCCAGCAGCCAATTGAGGGGTTCACCCCTCCACTTT
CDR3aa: CASSQLRGSPLHF

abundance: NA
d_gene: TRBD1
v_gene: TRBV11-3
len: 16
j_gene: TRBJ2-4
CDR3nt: TGTGCCAGCAGCTTAGCCCCAGGGGACAGGGGGGCCATTCAGTACTTC
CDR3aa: CASSLAPGDRGAIQYF

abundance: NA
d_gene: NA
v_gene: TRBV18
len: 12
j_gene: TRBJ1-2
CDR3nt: TGTGCCAGCTCACTCACGGGTAGCGGCTACACCTTC
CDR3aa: CASSLTGSGYTF

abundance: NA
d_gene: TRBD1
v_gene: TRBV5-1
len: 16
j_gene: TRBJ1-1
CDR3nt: TGCGCCAGCAGCCCTGGACAGGGGGCTGGGAGTACTGAAGCTTTCTTT
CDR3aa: CASSPGQGAGSTEAFF

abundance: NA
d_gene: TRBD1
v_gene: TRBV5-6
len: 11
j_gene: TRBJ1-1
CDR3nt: TGTGCCAGCAGCTACAGGGGGGCGGCTTTCTTT
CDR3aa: CASSYRGAAFF

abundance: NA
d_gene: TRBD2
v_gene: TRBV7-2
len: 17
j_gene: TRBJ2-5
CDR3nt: TGTGCCAGCAGCTTGAATTCGATCGCGGGGGTCGGAGAGACCCAGTACTTC
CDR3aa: CASSLNSIAGVGETQYF

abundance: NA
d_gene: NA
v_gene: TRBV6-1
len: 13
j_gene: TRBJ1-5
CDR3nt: TGTGCCAGCAGTGAAAGGGAAGGCCAGCCCCAGCATTTT
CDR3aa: CASSEREGQPQHF

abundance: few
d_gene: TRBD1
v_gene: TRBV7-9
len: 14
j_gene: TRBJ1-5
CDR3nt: TGTGCCAGCAGCTTAACAGGGGGCAATCAGCCCCAGCATTTT
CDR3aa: CASSLTGGNQPQHF

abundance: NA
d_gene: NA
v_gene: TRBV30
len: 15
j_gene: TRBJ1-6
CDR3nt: TGTGCCTGGGCAGGTGACGCAGGGTTCGGTTCACCCCTCCACTTT
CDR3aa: CAWAGDAGFGSPLHF

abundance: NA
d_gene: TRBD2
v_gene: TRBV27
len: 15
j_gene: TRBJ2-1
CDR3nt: TGTGCCAGCAGTCCGCCGACTAGCTTCTACAATGAGCAGTTCTTC
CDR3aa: CASSPPTSFYNEQFF

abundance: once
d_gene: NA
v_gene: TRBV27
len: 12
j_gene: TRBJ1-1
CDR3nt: TGTGCCAGCAGTTTAATAGGCGGCAGAGCTTTCTTT
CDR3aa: CASSLIGGRAFF

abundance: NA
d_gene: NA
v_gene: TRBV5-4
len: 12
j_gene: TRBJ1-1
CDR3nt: TGTGCCAGCAGCTTGGAGGGGACTGAAGCTTTCTTT
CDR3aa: CASSLEGTEAFF

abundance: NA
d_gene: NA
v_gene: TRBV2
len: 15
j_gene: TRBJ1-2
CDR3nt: TGTGCCAGCAGTCCACCGGGACGGAGTCCTTATGGCTACACCTTC
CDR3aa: CASSPPGRSPYGYTF

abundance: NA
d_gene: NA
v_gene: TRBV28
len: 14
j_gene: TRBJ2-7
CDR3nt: TGTGCCAGCAGCCCCTCGGGGGCGGTCCACGAGCAGTACTTC
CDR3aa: CASSPSGAVHEQYF

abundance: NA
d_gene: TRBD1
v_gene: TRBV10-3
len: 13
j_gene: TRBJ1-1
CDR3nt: TGTGCCATCACCACGATGGGACAGGGGGAAGCTTTCTTT
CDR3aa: CAITTMGQGEAFF

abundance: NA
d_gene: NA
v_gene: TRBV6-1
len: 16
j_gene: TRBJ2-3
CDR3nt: TGTGCCAGCAGTGAACGTTTACCCGGGGGTGAGGGGACGCAGTATTTT
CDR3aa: CASSERLPGGEGTQYF

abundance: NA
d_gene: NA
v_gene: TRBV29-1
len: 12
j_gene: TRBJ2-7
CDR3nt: TGCAGCGTTGGGCGGGGCACGAACGAGCAGTACTTC
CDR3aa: CSVGRGTNEQYF

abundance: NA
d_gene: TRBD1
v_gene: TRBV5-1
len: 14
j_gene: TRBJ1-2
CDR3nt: TGCGCCAGTAATTCCGGACAGGGAGTAGTCGGCTACACCTTC
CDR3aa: CASNSGQGVVGYTF

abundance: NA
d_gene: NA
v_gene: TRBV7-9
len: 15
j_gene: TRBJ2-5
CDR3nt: TGTGCCAGCAGCTTAATGGGGGACCCACAAGAGACCCAGTACTTC
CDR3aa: CASSLMGDPQETQYF